This TCR beta chain emerged from a study of cytomegalovirus exposure and HLA in healthy donors. Comment on this clone: The antigen is undetermined.

Amplification used 60 Vbeta primers and 13 Jbeta primers. The data were produced by immunoSEQ multiplex PCR, yet TCRdb's version contains in-frame clones alone and is incomplete. The repertoire holds roughly 220,000 clones, with 70% as singletons. Whole-study results and caveats: In presence/absence analyses, roughly uniform sequencing depth across donors was assumed. In a later analysis, specific HLA alleles were associated with 15,000 or so TCR beta sequences at a 0.05 false discovery rate. From TCR beta sequences, most subjects' HLA-A and HLA-B alleles were reportedly predicted accurately.

The CDR3 consists of 15 residues. Germline V CDR1 and CDR2: SGHNT, YYREEE (reference sequence). The ends lost 2 bases at V and 3 bases at J; junction bases unmatched: 3. Healthy bone marrow donors made up the donors. The receptor comes from a man between 40 and 49 years old in good health and CMV-seropositive. This chain joins TRBV5-4 and TRBJ2-5; 11 bases agree with TRBD1. Sequences were obtained from PBMCs. The CDR3 loop reads CASSLRTGGKETQYF. The CDR3 DNA reads as TGTGCCAGCAGCTTAAGGACAGGGGGCAAAGAGACCCAGTACTTC.